The 17 T cell receptor delta chains below were found in one sample sequenced in a study of gamma-delta chains in newborns, infants, children. TCRdb redid clone calling on the reads using CATT. The sample holds several thousand delta-chain clones, around 3% seen once. Input material: blood. All receptors derive from a child who was a newborn, infant or young child, either healthy, febrile or measles-vaccinated (not recorded which).

Comment on this clone: It is likely a read error: a sequence one base away is far more abundant. Other nucleotide sequences in the sample specify the same CDR3. The chain couples TRDV2 to TRDJ2, with TRDD3 identical over 7 bases. From germline, CDR1 is GEAIGNYY and CDR2 EKD. The CDR3 consists of 15 residues. The CDR3, as DNA: TGTGCCTGCGACACCGGTGGGGGATTGACAGCACAACTCTTCTTT. It specifies CACDTGGGLTAQLFF.

As regards this clone: TCRdb's listed protein matches a much larger clone and diverges from this DNA's translation at residue 4, likely through a read error; the protein shown comes from the DNA. The chain uses TRDV2 and TRDJ3, with D tentatively TRDD3 (6 bases). The germline gives CDR1 GEAIGNYY, CDR2 EKD. The germline V and J ends were trimmed by 5 bases and 0 bases, with 16 bases remaining between them. The CDR3 extends over 18 amino acids. CDR3 sequence reads: CACVKKRGSSWDTRQMFF. CDR3 coding DNA: TGTGCCTGTGTCAAGAAACGGGGGAGCTCCTGGGACACCCGACAGATGTTTTTC.

This clone was counted a few times. TCRdb's protein, taken from a much larger clone, differs from this DNA's translation at residue 5, likely owing to a read error; the protein displayed comes from the DNA. V is TRDV3 and J is TRDJ3; 7 bases agree with TRDD3. The CDR3 contains 18 residues. The junction had 8 bases not matched to a gene; V was cut back by 0 bases and J by 0 bases. Germline loops: CDR1 TVYSNPD, CDR2 GDNSRS (reference sequence). The CDR3: CAFSRGIQVSWDTRQMFF. Here the CDR3 DNA reads TGTGCCTTTAGCCGCGGGATACAGGTCTCCTGGGACACCCGACAGATGTTTTTC.

This clone occurred a few times. A read error is likely here: a far larger clone is one base away. The V and J genes are TRAV29/DV5 and TRDJ1; 11 bases align to TRDD3. Germline V gene lookup returns CDR1 NSMFDY and CDR2 ISSIKDK. The CDR3 length is 22 residues. Trimming removed 0 bases from V and 2 bases from J; junction bases left unmatched: 24. Written as DNA, the CDR3 is TGTGCAGCAAGCGCGCGTCCCTACACGTACGTACTGGGGGATAAAGTTACCGATAAACTCATCTTT. Translation: CAASARPYTYVLGDKVTDKLIF.

A single count supports this clone. V usage is TRDV2 and J usage is TRDJ2; TRDD3 might be the D (6 bases). V was clipped by 3 bases and J by 0 bases, with 19 bases between them. Germline CDR1 GEAIGNYY, CDR2 EKD. The CDR3 spans 18 residues. The CDR3 is CACDPVGGEDALTAQLFF. In DNA, the CDR3 is TGTGCCTGTGACCCCGTGGGGGGGGAAGACGCTTTGACAGCACAACTCTTCTTT.

In its sample, this clone was seen a few times. The DNA is left out, because the CDR3 cannot be placed on it with certainty; the CDR3 is given as TCRdb lists it. The chain has TRAV29/DV5 and TRDJ1; the table calls TRDD3, which could not be checked here. Termini included, the CDR3 measures 25 amino acids. Per germline, CDR1 NSMFDY and CDR2 ISSIKDK. CDR3 amino acids: CSVLLCSKLGLLPVLGPPHTDKLIF.

This clone occurred a few times. The protein given by TCRdb reflects a much larger clone and differs at residue 18 from this DNA's translation, likely from a read error; the protein shown is the DNA's translation. The genes are TRDV2 and TRDJ3; 9 bases match TRDD3. The CDR3 spans 20 residues. Germline-derived CDR1 and CDR2 are GEAIGNYY and EKD. CDR3 nucleotides: TGTGCCTGTGACACCCGAGAAGGGGGATACCACTCCTGGGACACCCGACAGACGTTTTTC. This codes for CACDTREGGYHSWDTRQTFF.

This clone was detected only a few times. The TCRdb protein, from a much larger clone, departs from this DNA's translation at residue 5, likely by read error; the protein shown derives from the DNA. The rearrangement joins TRDV2 to TRDJ2; 8 nucleotides align to TRDD3. Germline-derived CDR1 and CDR2 are GEAIGNYY and EKD. CDR3 length: 17 amino acids. The junction had 8 bases not matched to a gene; V was cut back by 3 bases and J by 0 bases. The CDR3 spells CACDALGDPPLTAQLFF. The CDR3 coding sequence is TGTGCCTGTGACGCCCTGGGGGACCCTCCTTTGACAGCACAACTCTTCTTT.

For this clone: At residue 11, the DNA translation does not agree with TCRdb's protein; the protein displayed here is the one encoded by the DNA. This chain connects TRDV1 to TRDJ1; D unclear. Germline lookup yields CDR1 TSWWSYY and CDR2 QGS. This CDR3 has 20 amino acids. The V and J ends lost 1 base and 1 base respectively, with 25 bases between them. The CDR3 spells CALGEHPRTPRGRLTDKLIF. Here the CDR3 DNA reads TGTGCTCTTGGGGAACACCCCAGGACCCCCCGGGGTCGCCTCACCGATAAACTCATCTTT.

This clone showed up just a few times. The protein TCRdb lists belongs to a much larger clone and differs from this DNA's translation at residue 9, which points to a read error; the protein shown is made from the DNA. CDR3 in amino acids: CACDTGLGNSSWDTRQMFF. Here the CDR3 DNA reads TGTGCCTGTGACACCGGACTGGGGAATAGCTCCTGGGACACCCGACAGATGTTTTTC. The chain joins TRDV2 to TRDJ3; 7 bases line up with TRDD3. Germline trimming cut 0 bases from V and 0 bases from J; bases unmatched to any gene: 7. Germline assignment: CDR1 GEAIGNYY and CDR2 EKD. The CDR3 is made up of 19 amino acids.

By share, this clone counts as medium-sized. The chain carries TRDV2 and TRDJ1; D remains ambiguous. The germline V gene encodes CDR1 GEAIGNYY and CDR2 EKD. Trimming removed 0 bases at V and 0 bases at J, with 10 bases between. The CDR3 runs 15 residues. The CDR3 loop reads CACDTVGQYTDKLIF. The CDR3 bases are TGTGCCTGTGACACCGTGGGACAGTACACCGATAAACTCATCTTT.

Points on this clone: A much larger clone sits a single nucleotide away, making a read error possible. Other nucleotide sequences from this sample produce the same CDR3. The chain recombines TRDV1 with TRDJ1; 9 bases agree with TRDD3. The CDR3 runs 19 residues. The V segment lost 5 bases and the J segment 0 bases; nucleotides outside the gene matches: 16. Germline values: CDR1 TSWWSYY, CDR2 QGS. DNA for the CDR3: TGTGCTCTTGGGTTTCTACTGTCTGGGGGATTAGGGTACACCGATAAACTCATCTTT. Translation gives CALGFLLSGGLGYTDKLIF.

This clone occurred a few times. Given a much more abundant clone one base away, this may be a read error. J is TRDJ3 and V is TRDV2; 13 bases map to TRDD3. With V trimmed by 3 bases and J by 5 bases, 9 bases remained unmatched. CDR1 is GEAIGNYY, CDR2 EKD, per germline. This CDR3 contains 19 residues. The CDR3 here is CACDDTGGYVTRDTRQMFF. CDR3 in DNA: TGTGCCTGTGACGATACTGGGGGATACGTCACCCGGGACACCCGACAGATGTTTTTC.

By its share, this clone is medium-sized. Given a much more abundant clone one base away, this may be a read error. The chain combines TRDV2 with TRDJ2, with 10 bases identical to TRDD3. The V gene's germline CDR1 is GEAIGNYY and CDR2 EKD. V was pared by 0 bases and J by 0 bases, with 6 bases of the junction left unmatched. The CDR3 loop spans 18 amino acids. The CDR3 here is CACDTDGGIRALTAQLFF. For the CDR3, the DNA is TGTGCCTGTGACACCGACGGGGGGATACGCGCTTTGACAGCACAACTCTTCTTT.

As to this clone: This sequence is one base from a far larger clone and is likely a read error. The J gene is TRDJ2, the V gene TRDV2; 13 positions agree with TRDD3. The CDR3 is 18 residues long. Germline lookup yields CDR1 GEAIGNYY and CDR2 EKD. The CDR3 is CACGTNWGIRALTAQLFF. CDR3 bases: TGTGCCTGTGGCACCAACTGGGGGATACGGGCTTTGACAGCACAACTCTTCTTT.

A word on this clone: The sample has other DNA sequences that encode this CDR3 too. The chain couples TRDV1 to TRDJ1, with no clear D. The germline CDR1 and CDR2 sequences are TSWWSYY and QGS. This CDR3 comprises 13 residues. V lost 0 bases and J lost 9, with 11 bases in between. The chain's CDR3 is CALGELLRDELIF. The CDR3 nucleotides are TGTGCTCTTGGGGAACTCCTCCGCGACGAACTCATCTTT.

This clone turned up a few times. Being one base from a much bigger clone, this may be a read error. V and J are TRDV2 and TRDJ3; TRDD3 matches 8 bases. The germline CDR1 and CDR2 sequences are GEAIGNYY and EKD. CDR3 size: 20 residues. CDR3 sequence (DNA): TGTGCCTGTGACACCGTTCTGTGGGGGATGAGCTCCTGGGACACCCGACAGACGTTTTTC. Translated: CACDTVLWGMSSWDTRQTFF.